This T cell receptor (beta chain) derives from a study of cytomegalovirus exposure and HLA in healthy donors. The ends lost 3 bases at V and 3 bases at J; junction bases unmatched: 9. The CDR3 sequence is 16 residues long. In germline, CDR1 is SEHNR, CDR2 FQNEAQ (reference sequence). Measured with immunoSEQ multiplex PCR; TCRdb has only the in-frame clones, and not every one. The sample lists about 140,000 clones, just under 85% occurring once. This sequence originates from a woman aged 25 to 39 in good health and CMV-seronegative. The source material was PBMCs. This sequence joins TRBV7-9 and TRBJ2-5, with TRBD2 matching 8 bases. The CDR3 loop reads CASSFQRGRGKETQYF. In DNA form, the CDR3 reads TGTGCCAGCAGCTTTCAGCGGGGGAGGGGAAAAGAGACCCAGTACTTC.